This T cell receptor beta chain was identified during a study of human T cells and chemical hapten exposure. Specified time point: patch test 2, 6 weeks after DPC sensitization. Treatment specified: therapeutic diphenylcyclopropenone sensitization with weekly scalp DPC. Trimming pared 0 bases from V and 4 bases from J, leaving 10 bases between. Looked up from germline, CDR1 is MGHRA and CDR2 is YSYEKL. The CDR3 consists of 15 residues. At least ten counts were recorded for this clonotype. TCRdb called the RACE reads again in MiXCR, with one record for every CDR3 protein. The data contain just over 350,000 distinct CDR3 sequences, just under 6.5% of them singletons.

V and J are TRBV4-1 and TRBJ1-5; no reliable D call. The sequence was collected from a young woman with alopecia areata. Some clones in this sample may be carry-over from other donors' samples. Sequences were derived from whole blood, sampled in connection with sensitization to the hapten diphenylcyclopropenone (DPC). This CDR3 is CASSQDSRTNQPQHF. DNA of the CDR3: TGCGCCAGCAGCCAAGACAGTCGGACGAATCAGCCCCAGCATTTT.